These 18 T cell receptor beta chains were all obtained from the same sample, sequenced in a study of blood T cells in healthy people across ages. Then a second PCR, running roughly 7 to 11 cycles, was carried out with a sample-barcoded 5' primer and a J-beta primer mix. In TCRdb, the 5' RACE reads were re-called with MiXCR into one record per CDR3 protein. The repertoire has some 1.5 million distinct CDR3 sequences, 28% of them found once; the top ten carry less than 9.5%. Sequencing was carried out using blood. These receptors all come from a woman between 25 and 40 years old in good health.

The chain combines TRBV10-3 with TRBJ2-7, with 7 bases that match TRBD2. This CDR3 is built from 15 residues. V was pared by 6 bases and J by 0 bases, with 8 bases of the junction left unmatched. Germline V gene sequence: CDR1 ENHRY, CDR2 SYGVKD. CDR3 DNA sequence: TGTGCCATCAGGACCCCCGGGACTAACTCCTACGAGCAGTACTTC. This sequence encodes CAIRTPGTNSYEQYF.

The V call is TRBV6-1, the J call TRBJ2-7; D is perhaps TRBD1 or TRBD2 (7 bases each). From germline, CDR1 is MNHNS and CDR2 SASEGT. The CDR3 loop spans 16 amino acids. V lost 0 bases and J 7 bases, leaving 19 bases between the germline ends. The CDR3 DNA reads TGTGCCAGCAGTGAAGCGGGGGGGACAGTATCTGGGGAGCAGTACTTC. Residues: CASSEAGGTVSGEQYF.

This clonotype was detected ten times or more. This rearrangement joins TRBV20-1 to TRBJ2-7; maybe TRBD1 (5 bases). V dropped 6 bases and J dropped 2 bases, with 17 bases sitting between them. Looked up from germline, CDR1 is DFQATT and CDR2 is SNEGSKA (reference sequence). This CDR3 contains 14 residues. The CDR3 spells CSATDIQDTYEQYF. The CDR3, as DNA: TGCAGTGCCACGGACATCCAAGACACCTACGAGCAGTACTTC.

The sample holds a few counts of this clonotype. The V call is TRBV7-2, the J call TRBJ1-1, with TRBD1 matching over 9 bases. The CDR3 has 18 residues. The V gene's germline CDR1 is SGHTA and CDR2 FQGNSA. Unmatched junction bases numbered 15, after V lost 1 base and J lost 6 bases. The CDR3 coding sequence is TGTGCCAGCAGCTTAGAAGTCCCGGGACAGGGAAGGAGCCCTGAAGCTTTCTTT. This codes for CASSLEVPGQGRSPEAFF.

This clonotype was found many times. J is TRBJ2-1 and V is TRBV4-1; 9 bases map to TRBD2. CDR3 length: 14 amino acids. From germline, CDR1 is MGHRA and CDR2 YSYEKL. Germline trimming cut 5 bases from V and 7 bases from J; bases unmatched to any gene: 6. CDR3 coding DNA: TGCGCCAGCAGCTCCAGACTAGCGGCTAATGAGCAGTTCTTC. The encoded protein is CASSSRLAANEQFF.

About this clonotype itself: Germline and junction disagree at one end, which may indicate a read error. The chain links TRBV20-1 to TRBJ2-7, with D possibly TRBD1 on 6 matching bases. Looked up from germline, CDR1 is DFQATT and CDR2 is SNEGSKA (reference sequence). The CDR3 totals 15 residues. The CDR3 loop is CSAGTGSKVSYEQDF. CDR3 sequence (DNA): TGCAGTGCTGGCACAGGGAGCAAAGTGTCCTACGAGCAGGACTTC.

This rearrangement joins TRBV20-1 to TRBJ2-3, with D possibly matching TRBD2 (5 bases). Germline V gene data show CDR1 as DFQATT and CDR2 as SNEGSKA (reference sequence). CDR3 length: 14 residues. V lost 6 bases and J 1 base, leaving 14 bases between the germline ends. CDR3 residues: CSAERPGGTDTQYF. DNA of the CDR3: TGCAGTGCCGAGCGGCCCGGGGGCACAGATACGCAGTATTTT.

This clonotype was found many times. The chain combines TRBV7-2 with TRBJ2-7; the D is unclear. Between the trimmed V and J ends, which lost 5 bases and 2 bases, there was a span of 7 bases. There are 12 residues in the CDR3. CDR1 is SGHTA and CDR2 is FQGNSA in the germline V gene. CDR3 sequence reads: CASSRPTYEQYF. DNA of the CDR3: TGTGCCAGCAGCCGCCCCACCTACGAGCAGTACTTC.

In this sample, this clonotype turned up a few times. The junction shows a germline mismatch at one end, possibly a read error. This chain connects TRBV20-1 to TRBJ2-4; no clear D. The CDR3 totals 12 residues. CDR1 and CDR2 from the germline V gene are DFQATT and SNEGSKA (reference sequence). This chain's CDR3 is CSVRDLGYIQYF. CDR3 coding DNA: TGCAGTGTTAGAGATCTTGGTTACATTCAGTACTTC.

This clonotype was counted many times. DNA for the CDR3: TGTGCCAGCAGCTCGGACAGACCACCTCAGCGCGGCTATGGCTACACCTTC. Its protein product is CASSSDRPPQRGYGYTF. V is TRBV7-9 and J is TRBJ1-2; TRBD1 might be the D (6 bases). Trimming took off 4 bases at V and 4 bases at J, with 22 bases between the two ends. The CDR3 covers 17 residues. The germline gives CDR1 SEHNR, CDR2 FQNEAQ (reference sequence). Using reference TRBV7-9 and TRBJ1-2 for the parts outside the CDR3, the full variable domain is DTGVSQNPRHKITKRGQNVTFRCDPISEHNRLYWYRQTLGQGPEFLTYFQNEAQLEKSRLLSDRFSAERPKGSFSTLEIQRTEQGDSAMYLCASSSDRPPQRGYGYTFGSGTRLTVV.

This clonotype was observed a few times. The V call is TRBV29-1, the J call TRBJ1-1; D gene ambiguous. The V end lost 7 bases, the J end lost 1 base, and 16 bases lay between the germline ends. The CDR3 length is 14 residues. Germline V lookup: CDR1 SQVTM, CDR2 ANQGSEA. The CDR3 region is CSAARANGNTEAFF. As DNA, the CDR3 is TGCAGCGCTGCCCGAGCCAACGGGAACACTGAAGCTTTCTTT.

The genes are TRBV9 and TRBJ2-7; 8 nucleotides agree with TRBD2. CDR3 length: 16 residues. V was pared by 4 bases and J by 1 base, with 10 bases of the junction left unmatched. The V gene's germline CDR1 is SGDLS and CDR2 YYNGEE. DNA for the CDR3: TGTGCCAGCAGCTCCCCCCGGGGGGGTAGGTCCTACGAGCAGTACTTC. Residues: CASSSPRGGRSYEQYF.

This clonotype came up many times. The chain uses TRBV29-1 and TRBJ1-1; a weak D match, TRBD1 (5 bases). Germline V gene lookup returns CDR1 SQVTM and CDR2 ANQGSEA. This CDR3 has 14 amino acids. Trimming cost V 7 bases and J 0 bases, with 15 bases left between them. Here the CDR3 reads CSAERQMVNTEAFF. The CDR3 coding sequence is TGCAGCGCCGAACGACAGATGGTGAACACTGAAGCTTTCTTT.

This clonotype was detected many times. The CDR3 nucleotides read TGTGCCAGCAGTCCAGATCAGTTCACGCAGTATTTT. Amino acids: CASSPDQFTQYF. The chain employs TRBV12-3 or TRBV12-4 and TRBJ2-3; D is ambiguous. V shed 5 bases and J shed 9 bases, with 12 bases lying between them. The CDR3 sequence is 12 residues long.

This clonotype was seen only a few times. The chain employs TRBV18 and TRBJ2-2; 7 nucleotides align to TRBD1. The germline V gene encodes CDR1 KGHSH and CDR2 LQKENI. Trimming at V came to 5 bases and at J to 7 bases, leaving 7 bases not matched to a gene. The CDR3 loop spans 14 amino acids. The CDR3 sequence is CASSSRTGHGELFF. CDR3 DNA sequence: TGTGCCAGCTCATCACGGACAGGCCACGGGGAGCTGTTTTTT.

The chain carries TRBV20-1 and TRBJ2-4, with D possibly being TRBD2 (6 bases). Gene TRBJ2-7 matches the end of the DNA better, so the J call may be wrong. Germline values: CDR1 DFQATT, CDR2 SNEGSKA (reference sequence). CDR3 length equals 17 residues. CDR3 region: CSARDGIRPRGFYEQYF. CDR3 DNA sequence: TGCAGTGCTAGAGATGGAATACGCCCGCGGGGCTTCTACGAGCAGTACTTC.

This clonotype appeared a few times. The gene calls are TRBV2 and TRBJ1-5; perhaps TRBD1 as D (5 bases). Per germline, CDR1 SNHLY and CDR2 FYNNEI. The CDR3 length is 13 residues. V was cut by 7 bases and J by 3 bases, with 10 bases left in between. The CDR3 loop reads CASNRQPNQPQHF. For the CDR3, the DNA is TGTGCCAGCAACCGACAGCCCAATCAGCCCCAGCATTTT.

This clonotype has only a few counts. One end of the junction is discordant with germline, which a read error may explain. The rearrangement links TRBV7-2 to TRBJ2-4, with D tentatively TRBD1 (6 bases). Germline CDR1 reads SGHTA; CDR2 reads FQGNSA. This CDR3 comprises 13 residues. CDR3 nucleotides: TGTGCCTGCAGCCAACTTAGGGGGATGGGGCAGTACTTC. As protein: CACSQLRGMGQYF.